The T cell receptor (beta chain) described here comes from a study of CXCR3-negative and CXCR3-positive naive CD8 T cells (dated by TCRdb to about 2019). Context from the whole study: In total, some 130 million TRB reads were obtained, corresponding to roughly 1.5 +/- 0.3 million reads per library. Data from roughly twelve donors, pooled across two independent experiments, went into the diversity and physicochemical repertoire analyses. The TRBV-TRBJ cluster analysis covered naive subsets from five or six donors and memory cells from 3 donors. The paper's findings and limits, for the study overall: TRBV-TRBJ usage was similar between naive CXCR3-negative and CXCR3-positive cells from the same donor, while memory cells showed distinct patterns. Compared with CXCR3-negative naive cells, CXCR3-positive naive cells had TRB CDR3s with higher hydrophobicity (lower Kidera factor 4), lower energy, and higher strength and volume indices. Both naive subsets had comparably high repertoire diversity, while memory CD8+ T cells had much lower repertoire diversity. Because surface CD5, which has been linked to self-reactivity in mice, was comparable between naive subsets, TCR interaction strength was also inferred from TRB CDR3 physicochemical properties. Freshly isolated PBMCs were used for most assays because CXCR3 expression partially decreased after cryopreservation.

In the germline V gene, CDR1 corresponds to LGHNA and CDR2 to YSLEER. The CDR3, cysteine through phenylalanine, is 15 amino acids long. There is no recorded DNA. For each CD8+ T cell subset, flow sorting was done in triplicate, and about 300,000 cells per subset went directly into RLT lysis buffer. To exclude memory contaminants, naive CD8+ T cells were stringently defined as CD45RO-CCR7+CD27+CD95-. Peripheral blood mononuclear cells were isolated from buffy coats by standard density gradient centrifugation. Naive CXCR3-negative and CXCR3-positive CD8+ T cells were flow-sorted on a FACSAria III. Total RNA was extracted from sorted cells using an RNeasy Mini Kit. Instrument on record: NextSeq 550. The Human TCR Profiling Kit (MiLaboratory) was used to prepare UMI-labeled 5' RACE TRB cDNA libraries. cDNA synthesis used the entire amount of extracted RNA, and PCR amplification then used the entire amount of cDNA produced. Libraries were prepared in parallel using an identical number of PCR cycles. Under the source paper's analysis protocol: About 53,000 +/- 9,400 unique UMI-labeled TRB cDNA molecules per library were extracted with MIGEC and MiXCR, with at least two reads per UMI required. On average, around 40,000 +/- 10,000 functional in-frame TRB CDR3 nucleotide clonotypes lacking stop codons were found per library. After downsampling to 5000 UMI-labeled TRB molecules per sample, diversity metrics, including normalized Shannon-Wiener and Chao1, were computed in VDJtools. Clonotype-size-weighted physicochemical properties of the central five CDR3 residues (interaction energy, strength, volume and Kidera factor 4) were computed in VDJtools. After TCRdb reprocessed the reads, each CDR3 protein sequence was kept as one row, without DNA. TCRdb, not the authors, supplied the V and J calls. This sample's table has entries for nearly 110,000 distinct CDR3 sequences. The ten top clones hold around 0.4% of the sample.

Regarding this clonotype: This receptor's antigen is unknown.

This receptor was taken from a human donor in good health. Some clones in this sample may be carry-over from other donors' samples. The sequenced sample consisted of naive CXCR3+ CD8+ T cells from blood. Reading the label with the study, this specimen's cell subset or site is: CD45RO-CCR7+CD27+CD95- naive CD8+ T cells expressing CXCR3 (TNR3+). The V and J segments used are TRBV4-3 and TRBJ1-1; the TCRdb call, TRBD1, lacks DNA for checking. The CDR3 region: CASSQDKAGDTEAFF.